This T cell receptor beta chain derives from a study of T-cell memory formation after mild COVID-19. The CDR3 is made up of 13 amino acids. Germline V gives CDR1 SGHRS, CDR2 YFSETQ. With 0 bases removed from V and 7 bases from J, the gap between germline ends came to 7 bases. It was 5'RACE with constant-segment primers that produced the TCR alpha and TCR beta cDNA libraries, which carried sample barcodes and UMIs. In TCRdb, the 5' RACE reads were re-called with MiXCR into one record per CDR3 protein. The top ten clones hold more than 11% of a sample with some 120,000 distinct CDR3 sequences, 15% to 20% of them seen once. This clonotype occurred a few times.

The chain links TRBV5-1 to TRBJ2-2, with D unclear. Sequencing input: PBMCs or a T cell subset sorted from them (not recorded which). This receptor was taken from an adult woman who had mild COVID-19 (a few samples of this study predate the infection). Cell type and time point are not known. The CDR3 region is CASSLGQGGELFF. CDR3 DNA sequence: TGCGCCAGCAGCTTGGGACAAGGCGGGGAGCTGTTTTTT. The whole variable domain, filled in from reference TRBV5-1 and TRBJ2-2, reads KAGVTQTPRYLIKTRGQQVTLSCSPISGHRSVSWYQQTPGQGLQFLFEYFSETQRNKGNFPGRFSGRQFSNSRSEMNVSTLELGDSALYLCASSLGQGGELFFGEGSRLTVL.